Listed below are T cell receptor beta chains from one sample, sequenced in a study of OX40 agonist ivuxolimab in advanced cancers. Assay used: immunoSEQ multiplex PCR; TCRdb lists only in-frame clones, some missing. The top ten clones hold roughly 0.56% of a sample with around 100,000 clones, more than 85% of them seen once. Source: CD4+ or CD8+ T cells sorted from blood, taken in a trial of the OX40 agonist ivuxolimab. These receptors came from an adult with an advanced solid tumor such as melanoma, head and neck, liver or kidney cancer. Each CDR3 is given with its conserved first and last residue. A D gene is named only where the DNA matches it firmly. The size entry is marked missing in some rows and otherwise reads once, few, many or a size class.

TRBJ2-7 | TRBV4-3 | - | - | CASSSREWRLDEQYF | TGCGCCAGCAGCTCCCGGGAGTGGAGGTTGGACGAGCAGTACTTC
TRBJ1-2 | TRBV5-8 | - | - | CASSLGGYYGYTF | TGTGCCAGCAGCTTGGGGGGGTACTATGGCTACACCTTC
TRBJ1-4 | TRBV27 | - | - | CASSLRGYSNEKLFF | TGTGCCAGCAGTTTACGGGGGTATTCTAATGAAAAACTGTTTTTT
TRBJ2-1 | TRBV6-5 | - | - | CASSPSSQPLQFF | TGTGCCAGCAGTCCCTCGAGTCAGCCGTTGCAGTTCTTC
TRBJ2-4 | TRBV19 | - | TRBD2 | CASSIGALAGSAAKNIQYF | TGTGCCAGTAGTATAGGGGCTCTAGCGGGATCCGCAGCCAAAAACATTCAGTACTTC
TRBJ2-7 | TRBV18 | - | - | CASSPGNRDRLEQYF | TGTGCCAGCTCACCAGGAAACAGGGACCGCTTGGAGCAGTACTTC
TRBJ1-5 | TRBV2 | - | - | CASSVHRAGNQPQHF | TGTGCCAGCAGTGTACACAGGGCCGGCAATCAGCCCCAGCATTTT
TRBJ2-5 | TRBV11-3 | - | TRBD2 | CASSQPGTSGGWGETQYF | TGTGCCAGCAGCCAGCCCGGGACTAGCGGGGGCTGGGGGGAGACCCAGTACTTC
TRBJ2-3 | TRBV10-3 | - | TRBD2 | CAISEPRATSGGEDTQYF | TGTGCCATCAGTGAGCCCCGAGCTACTAGCGGGGGGGAAGATACGCAGTATTTT
TRBJ1-1 | TRBV6-5 | - | - | CASSYDGITEAFF | TGTGCCAGCAGTTACGACGGTATCACTGAAGCTTTCTTT
TRBJ2-7 | TRBV30 | - | TRBD2 | CAWSAWGGVNEQYF | TGTGCCTGGAGTGCCTGGGGGGGGGTCAACGAGCAGTACTTC
TRBJ2-7 | TRBV11-2 | many | - | CASSFQGSSYEQYF | TGTGCCAGCAGCTTTCAGGGCTCCTCCTACGAGCAGTACTTC
TRBJ1-2 | TRBV28 | - | - | CASSFRYQGHLYGYTF | TGTGCCAGCAGTTTTCGGTACCAGGGACATTTATATGGCTACACCTTC
TRBJ1-5 | TRBV28 | - | - | CASSSSDQPQHF | TGTGCCAGCAGTTCCTCTGATCAGCCCCAGCATTTT
TRBJ1-4 | TRBV4-2 | - | - | CASSRDGRNEKLFF | TGTGCCAGCAGCCGAGACGGACGTAATGAAAAACTGTTTTTT
TRBJ1-1 | TRBV7-2 | - | - | CASRPRTANTEAFF | TGTGCCAGCAGACCCAGGACCGCGAACACTGAAGCTTTCTTT
TRBJ2-2 | TRBV9 | - | TRBD1 | CASSGRDRQYTGELFF | TGTGCCAGCAGCGGCCGGGACAGGCAATACACCGGGGAGCTGTTTTTT
TRBJ2-1 | TRBV9 | - | TRBD2 | CASSPGGTNNEQFF | TGTGCCAGCAGCCCGGGGGGGACGAACAATGAGCAGTTCTTC
TRBJ2-4 | TRBV5-1 | - | - | CASSLGQNNIQYF | TGCGCCAGCAGCTTGGGGCAGAATAACATTCAGTACTTC
TRBJ2-1 | TRBV6-5 | - | - | CASSYEAGLSYNEQFF | TGTGCCAGCAGTTATGAGGCAGGGCTCTCCTACAATGAGCAGTTCTTC
TRBJ1-2 | TRBV28 | few | TRBD1 | CASSRTGYGYTF | TGTGCCAGCAGCAGGACAGGGTACGGCTACACCTTC
TRBJ1-3 | TRBV6-5 | once | - | CASSYSRAGSGNTIYF | TGTGCCAGCAGTTACTCGAGGGCAGGGTCTGGAAACACCATATATTTT
TRBJ2-7 | TRBV4-1 | - | TRBD2 | CASSRTSGSSYEQYF | TGCGCCAGCAGCCGAACTAGCGGGAGCTCCTACGAGCAGTACTTC
TRBJ2-7 | TRBV19 | - | TRBD2 | CASRRTSGTYEQYF | TGTGCCAGTAGACGGACTAGCGGAACCTACGAGCAGTACTTC
TRBJ1-3 | TRBV4-1 | - | - | CASSQGTAGSGNTIYF | TGCGCCAGCAGCCAGGGCACAGCCGGAAGTGGAAACACCATATATTTT
TRBJ1-2 | TRBV7-9 | once | - | CASSLSGEAGSNYGYTF | TGTGCCAGCAGCTTAAGCGGGGAGGCAGGGTCTAACTATGGCTACACCTTC
TRBJ2-7 | TRBV7-7 | - | - | CASRDEQYF | TGTGCTAGCCGGGACGAGCAGTACTTC
TRBJ2-1 | TRBV4-2 | - | - | CASSQDGQYNEQFF | TGTGCCAGCAGCCAAGATGGCCAGTACAATGAGCAGTTCTTC
TRBJ1-1 | TRBV5-4 | - | - | CASSYTGQSTEAFF | TGTGCCAGCAGCTATACAGGTCAGAGTACTGAAGCTTTCTTT
TRBJ2-2 | TRBV5-6 | - | TRBD2 | CASSLPRTSGSTGELFF | TGTGCCAGCAGTTTGCCCCGGACTAGCGGGAGTACCGGGGAGCTGTTTTTT
TRBJ2-1 | TRBV13 | - | - | CASSLLHSSYNEQFF | TGTGCCAGCAGCTTACTGCATAGCTCCTACAATGAGCAGTTCTTC
TRBJ1-5 | TRBV15 | - | - | CATSRDTTSNQPQHF | TGTGCCACCAGCAGAGATACCACTAGCAATCAGCCCCAGCATTTT
TRBJ1-5 | TRBV18 | few | - | CASSLSTVRNQPQHF | TGTGCCAGCTCACTTTCAACGGTTCGCAATCAGCCCCAGCATTTT
TRBJ2-7 | TRBV5-1 | - | - | CASSLAVGGQGYEQYF | TGCGCCAGCAGCTTGGCGGTCGGGGGGCAGGGATACGAGCAGTACTTC